This TCR beta chain was sequenced in a study of blood T cell repertoires in COVID-19. About the research overall: Acute and convalescent COVID-19 specimens originated in the United States, Italy and Spain. The cDNA or gDNA used as material had been derived from T cells, B-cell-depleted T cells, or PBMCs.

Authors' processing steps: Researchers report that nucleated cell counts were estimated from reference gene primer amplification. Sequencing was performed with immunoSEQ multiplex PCR; in TCRdb, only in-frame clones are kept and a portion is missing. From that table come the V and J calls and clone size; the DNA was used to work out D and trimming. Of around 290,000 clones listed, roughly 91% are singletons. This clone was observed a single time. Unmatched junction bases numbered 5, after V lost 6 bases and J lost 0 bases. There are 15 residues in the CDR3. Germline V lookup: CDR1 MNHEY, CDR2 SMNVEV (reference sequence).

The chain employs TRBV27 and TRBJ1-2, with 9 bases matching TRBD1. The source of this sequence is a man aged 35 to 55 with acute or convalescent COVID-19. Sequenced material: peripheral blood. CDR3 in amino acids: CASRHWTGANYGYTF. CDR3 DNA: TGTGCCAGCAGGCACTGGACAGGGGCTAACTATGGCTACACCTTC.